A single T cell receptor beta chain is shown here with its context. Its matching antigen is unknown. This sample stems from a study of shared clonotypes between healthy human individuals. As for the study in general: Donors had three CD4 naive, three CD4 memory, two CD8 naive and one CD8 memory plate apiece.

The CDR3 totals 15 residues. Per germline, CDR1 SNHLY and CDR2 FYNNEI. V gave up 6 bases and J gave up 2 bases; unmatched junction bases: 8. Here immunoSEQ multiplex PCR was the method, and the copy in TCRdb shows in-frame clones only, minus some. The sample contains roughly 2.5 million clones, approximately 90% of which appear only once. Only Caucasian adults living in Nashville, Tennessee made up the donor group. Study-level findings and limits: Donor clonotype sharing was expected to depend on sequencing depth.

Sequencing input: naive CD4+ T cells sorted from blood. Subset given: CD45RA+ positively selected. The chain carries TRBV2 and TRBJ2-7; TRBD2 aligns across 9 bases. The receptor was derived from a man aged 18 to 35 in good health. The CDR3 nucleotides read TGTGCCAGCAGGCCGCGTAGCGGGGGAGCCTACGAGCAGTACTTC. This encodes CASRPRSGGAYEQYF.